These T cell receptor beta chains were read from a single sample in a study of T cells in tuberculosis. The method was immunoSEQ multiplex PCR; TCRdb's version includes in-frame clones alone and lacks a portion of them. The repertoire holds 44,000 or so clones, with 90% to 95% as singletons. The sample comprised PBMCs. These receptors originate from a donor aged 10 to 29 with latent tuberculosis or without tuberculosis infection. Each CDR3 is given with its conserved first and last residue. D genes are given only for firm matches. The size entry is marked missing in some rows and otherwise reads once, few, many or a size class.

CDR3 protein: CASSQGLSAGGPGEQYF; CDR3 DNA: TGTGCCAGCAGCCAAGGTCTGTCGGCGGGAGGGCCTGGCGAGCAGTACTTC; J gene: TRBJ2-7; clone size: .; D gene: TRBD2; V gene: TRBV4-2
CDR3 protein: CASKFGVVNTEAFF; CDR3 DNA: TGTGCCAGCAAGTTTGGAGTTGTGAACACTGAAGCTTTCTTT; J gene: TRBJ1-1; clone size: .; D gene: .; V gene: TRBV6-5
CDR3 protein: CASSLAQDRGTQYF; CDR3 DNA: TGCGCCAGCAGCTTGGCACAAGACAGGGGTACGCAGTATTTT; J gene: TRBJ2-3; clone size: .; D gene: TRBD1; V gene: TRBV5-1
CDR3 protein: CASSQFSWGEHIDTQYF; CDR3 DNA: TGCGCCAGCAGCCAATTCTCTTGGGGGGAGCATATAGATACGCAGTATTTT; J gene: TRBJ2-3; clone size: .; D gene: .; V gene: TRBV4-1
CDR3 protein: CASSLGDRILTEAFF; CDR3 DNA: TGTGCCAGCAGCTTAGGGGACAGGATTTTGACTGAAGCTTTCTTT; J gene: TRBJ1-1; clone size: .; D gene: TRBD1; V gene: TRBV7-2
CDR3 protein: CAISQGGQGDDEQFF; CDR3 DNA: TGTGCCATCAGTCAGGGTGGACAGGGAGACGATGAGCAGTTCTTC; J gene: TRBJ2-1; clone size: .; D gene: TRBD1; V gene: TRBV10-3
CDR3 protein: CAGADPRSYEQYF; CDR3 DNA: TGCGCCGGAGCCGACCCCCGTTCCTACGAGCAGTACTTC; J gene: TRBJ2-7; clone size: .; D gene: .; V gene: TRBV23-1
CDR3 protein: CASSSNAGAVTGYTF; CDR3 DNA: TGTGCCAGCAGCTCCAACGCGGGGGCCGTGACGGGCTACACCTTC; J gene: TRBJ1-2; clone size: .; D gene: .; V gene: TRBV14
CDR3 protein: CASRRGGTDTQYF; CDR3 DNA: TGTGCCAGTAGGCGGGGGGGCACAGATACGCAGTATTTT; J gene: TRBJ2-3; clone size: once; D gene: TRBD2; V gene: TRBV19
CDR3 protein: CASSAGTSGRNYNEQFF; CDR3 DNA: TGTGCCAGCAGTGCCGGGACTAGCGGGAGGAACTACAATGAGCAGTTCTTC; J gene: TRBJ2-1; clone size: .; D gene: TRBD2; V gene: TRBV6-4
CDR3 protein: CASSQDRIAGGLSSYEQYF; CDR3 DNA: TGTGCCAGCAGCCAAGATCGGATAGCGGGGGGATTGAGCTCCTACGAGCAGTACTTC; J gene: TRBJ2-7; clone size: .; D gene: TRBD2; V gene: TRBV4-2
CDR3 protein: CASSLVGAGTGELFF; CDR3 DNA: TGTGCCAGCAGTTTAGTGGGGGCGGGCACCGGGGAGCTGTTTTTT; J gene: TRBJ2-2; clone size: .; D gene: .; V gene: TRBV27
CDR3 protein: CASRGQPNTEAFF; CDR3 DNA: TGTGCCAGCAGGGGCCAGCCGAACACTGAAGCTTTCTTT; J gene: TRBJ1-1; clone size: .; D gene: .; V gene: TRBV25-1